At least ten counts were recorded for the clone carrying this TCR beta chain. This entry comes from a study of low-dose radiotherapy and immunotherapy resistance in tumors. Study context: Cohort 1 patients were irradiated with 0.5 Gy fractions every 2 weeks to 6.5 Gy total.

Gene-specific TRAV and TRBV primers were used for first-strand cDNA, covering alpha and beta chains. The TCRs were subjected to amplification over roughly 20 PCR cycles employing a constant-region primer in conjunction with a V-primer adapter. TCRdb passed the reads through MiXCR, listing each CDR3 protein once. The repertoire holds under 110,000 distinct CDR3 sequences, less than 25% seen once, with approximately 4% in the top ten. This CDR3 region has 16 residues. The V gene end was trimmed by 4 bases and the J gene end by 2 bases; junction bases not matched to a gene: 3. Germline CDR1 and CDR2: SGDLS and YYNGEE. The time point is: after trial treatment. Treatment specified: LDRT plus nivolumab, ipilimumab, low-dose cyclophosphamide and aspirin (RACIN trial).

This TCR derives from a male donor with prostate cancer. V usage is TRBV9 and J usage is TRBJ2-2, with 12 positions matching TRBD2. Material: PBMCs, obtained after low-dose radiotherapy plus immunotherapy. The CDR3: CASSSSGGANTGELFF. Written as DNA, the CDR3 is TGTGCCAGCAGCTCTAGCGGGGGGGCTAACACCGGGGAGCTGTTTTTT. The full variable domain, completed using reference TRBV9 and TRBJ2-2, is DSGVTQTPKHLITATGQRVTLRCSPRSGDLSVYWYQQSLDQGLQFLIQYYNGEERAKGNILERFSAQQFPDLHSELNLSSLELGDSALYFCASSSSGGANTGELFFGEGSRLTVL.